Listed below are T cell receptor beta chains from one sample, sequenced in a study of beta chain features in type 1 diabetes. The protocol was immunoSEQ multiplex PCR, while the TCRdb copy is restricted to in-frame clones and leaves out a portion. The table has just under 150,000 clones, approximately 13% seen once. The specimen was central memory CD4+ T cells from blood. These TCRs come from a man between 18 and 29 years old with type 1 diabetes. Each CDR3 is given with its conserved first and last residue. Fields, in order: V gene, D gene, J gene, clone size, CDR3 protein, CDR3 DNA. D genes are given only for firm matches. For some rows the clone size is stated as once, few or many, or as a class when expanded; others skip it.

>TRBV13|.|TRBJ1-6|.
CASSLGRENSPLHF
TGTGCCAGCAGCTTGGGCAGGGAAAATTCACCCCTCCACTTT
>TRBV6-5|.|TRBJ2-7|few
CASSTRDDYEQYF
TGTGCCAGCAGCACCCGGGACGACTACGAGCAGTACTTC
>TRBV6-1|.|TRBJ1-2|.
CASSERRPPNYGYTF
TGTGCCAGCAGTGAAAGGCGGCCACCGAACTATGGCTACACCTTC
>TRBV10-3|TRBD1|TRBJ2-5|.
CAATDREETQYF
TGTGCCGCCACGGACAGGGAAGAGACCCAGTACTTC
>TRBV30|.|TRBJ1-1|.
CAWGGHGTEAFF
TGTGCCTGGGGAGGACACGGGACTGAAGCTTTCTTT
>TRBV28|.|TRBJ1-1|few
CASSSRAVNTEAFF
TGTGCCAGCAGTTCCCGGGCGGTAAACACTGAAGCTTTCTTT
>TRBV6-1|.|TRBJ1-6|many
CASSPISGSNSPLHF
TGTGCCAGCAGTCCAATCAGTGGAAGTAATTCACCCCTCCACTTT
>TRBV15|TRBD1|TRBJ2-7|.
CATSSGTAFFYEQYF
TGTGCCACCAGCTCCGGGACAGCCTTTTTCTACGAGCAGTACTTC
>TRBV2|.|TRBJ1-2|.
CASRTESGYTF
TGTGCCAGCAGGACGGAGTCCGGCTACACCTTC
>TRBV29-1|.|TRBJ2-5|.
CSVERTEQETQYF
TGCAGCGTTGAACGGACAGAACAAGAGACCCAGTACTTC
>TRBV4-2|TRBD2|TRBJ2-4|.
CASSQVGSGGKNIQYF
TGTGCCAGCAGCCAAGTTGGTAGCGGGGGTAAAAACATTCAGTACTTC
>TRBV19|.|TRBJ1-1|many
CASSIEQSRPEAFF
TGTGCCAGTAGTATAGAGCAGAGTAGGCCTGAAGCTTTCTTT
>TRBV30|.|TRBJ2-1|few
CAWSQQNEQFF
TGTGCCTGGAGCCAGCAGAATGAGCAGTTCTTC
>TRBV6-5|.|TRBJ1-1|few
CASSFRHSNTEAFF
TGTGCCAGCAGTTTTAGACACTCGAACACTGAAGCTTTCTTT
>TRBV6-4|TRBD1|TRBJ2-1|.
CASSNPGQGAGHEQFF
TGTGCCAGCAGTAATCCGGGACAGGGGGCTGGCCATGAGCAGTTCTTC
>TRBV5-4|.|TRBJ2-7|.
CASSLRRSALSYEQYF
TGTGCCAGCAGCCTAAGACGGAGCGCCCTATCCTACGAGCAGTACTTC
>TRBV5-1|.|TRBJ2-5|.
CASSPGANYQETQYF
TGCGCCAGCAGCCCCGGGGCCAACTACCAAGAGACCCAGTACTTC
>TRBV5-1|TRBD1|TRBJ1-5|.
CASSLAAGGDQPQHF
TGCGCCAGCAGCTTGGCAGCAGGGGGAGATCAGCCCCAGCATTTT
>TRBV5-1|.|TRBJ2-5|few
CASSSLQETQYF
TGCGCCAGCAGCTCACTACAAGAGACCCAGTACTTC
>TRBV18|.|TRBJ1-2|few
CASSPGGTGTF
TGTGCCAGCTCACCGGGAGGGACCGGCACCTTC
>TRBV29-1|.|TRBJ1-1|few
CSVPRCGKTEAFF
TGCAGCGTTCCCCGGTGTGGGAAAACTGAAGCTTTCTTT
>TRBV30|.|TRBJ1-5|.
CAWASDSNQPQHF
TGTGCCTGGGCCAGTGATAGCAATCAGCCCCAGCATTTT